This T cell receptor (beta chain) was sequenced in a study of shared clonotypes between healthy human individuals. General observations from the study: Tissues were not sampled, only blood, and their repertoires likely differ.

CDR3 size: 15 residues. From germline, CDR1 is SEHNR and CDR2 FQNEAQ (reference sequence). The V gene lost 2 bases and the J gene lost 6 bases, with 17 bases spanning the gap. Notes on this clone: The antigen is undetermined.

Naive CD8 isolation took CD45RO-negative cells positively selected for CCR7 and excluded terminally differentiated effector memory CD45RA+ cells. Profiling relied on immunoSEQ multiplex PCR, and the TCRdb table lists in-frame clones only, not all of them. The profile shows more than 2 million clones, less than 95% of them singletons. The TCR originated in a man younger than 35 in good health. The V call is TRBV7-9, the J call TRBJ2-7, with unresolved D. Sequencing was carried out using naive CD8+ T cells sorted from blood. CDR3 coding DNA: TGTGCCAGCAGCTTATACCCAGCTCTTCCTGGCGAGCAGTACTTC. This translates into CASSLYPALPGEQYF.